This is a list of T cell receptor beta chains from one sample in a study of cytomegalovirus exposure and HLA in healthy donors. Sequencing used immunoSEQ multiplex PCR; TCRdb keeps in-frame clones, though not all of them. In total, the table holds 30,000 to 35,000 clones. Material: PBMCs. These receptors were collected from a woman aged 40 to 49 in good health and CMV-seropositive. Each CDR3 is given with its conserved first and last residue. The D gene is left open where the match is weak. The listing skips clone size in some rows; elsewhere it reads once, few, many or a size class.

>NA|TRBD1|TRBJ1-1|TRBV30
CACRSKGAMNTEAFF
TGTGCCTGCCGATCTAAGGGGGCCATGAACACTGAAGCTTTCTTT
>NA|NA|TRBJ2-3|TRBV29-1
CSVVEGADTQYF
TGCAGCGTTGTAGAGGGAGCAGATACGCAGTATTTT
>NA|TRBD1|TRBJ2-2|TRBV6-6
CASRRPTGVNTGELFF
TGTGCCAGCAGACGACCGACAGGGGTAAACACCGGGGAGCTGTTTTTT
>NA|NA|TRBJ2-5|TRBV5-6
CASSLDRVAQYF
TGTGCCAGCAGCTTGGACAGGGTTGCCCAGTACTTC
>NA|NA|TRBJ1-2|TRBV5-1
CASSFRGLNYGYTF
TGCGCCAGCAGCTTCAGGGGCCTCAACTATGGCTACACCTTC
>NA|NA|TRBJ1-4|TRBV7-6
CASSLGWGQKLFF
TGTGCCAGCAGCTTAGGTTGGGGGCAAAAACTGTTTTTT
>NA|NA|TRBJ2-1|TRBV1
CTSSHDNEQFF
TGCACCAGCAGCCACGACAATGAGCAGTTCTTC
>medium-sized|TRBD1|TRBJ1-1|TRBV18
CATQGQANTEAFF
TGTGCCACCCAGGGACAGGCGAACACTGAAGCTTTCTTT
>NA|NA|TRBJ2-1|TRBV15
CATSNHGADNEQFF
TGTGCCACCAGCAACCATGGGGCCGACAATGAGCAGTTCTTC
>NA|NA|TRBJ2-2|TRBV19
CASSIDLLRIIAGELFF
TGTGCCAGTAGTATAGATCTATTGAGAATTATTGCCGGGGAGCTGTTTTTT
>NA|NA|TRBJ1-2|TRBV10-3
CATLNSDGATYGYTF
TGTGCCACCCTGAATTCGGATGGGGCCACATATGGCTACACCTTC
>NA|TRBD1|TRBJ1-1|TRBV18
CASSRQGGGTEAFF
TGTGCCAGCTCGCGACAGGGCGGGGGGACTGAAGCTTTCTTT
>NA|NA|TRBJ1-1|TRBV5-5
CASSWIPGDTEAFF
TGTGCCAGCAGCTGGATACCCGGGGACACTGAAGCTTTCTTT
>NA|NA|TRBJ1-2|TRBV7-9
CASSLEPGGGYTF
TGTGCCAGCAGCTTAGAACCTGGGGGCGGCTACACCTTC
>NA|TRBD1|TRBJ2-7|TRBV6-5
CASSDRGLEQYF
TGTGCCAGCAGCGACAGGGGCCTCGAGCAGTACTTC
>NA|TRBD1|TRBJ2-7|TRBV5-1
CASSPRGQGRNEQYF
TGCGCCAGCAGCCCGAGGGGACAGGGGAGGAACGAGCAGTACTTC
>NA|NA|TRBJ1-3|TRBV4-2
CASSQDRAGNTIYF
TGTGCCAGCAGCCAAGACCGGGCTGGAAACACCATATATTTT
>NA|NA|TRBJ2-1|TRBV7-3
CASSLTEAPYNEQFF
TGTGCCAGCAGCTTAACAGAGGCCCCTTACAATGAGCAGTTCTTC
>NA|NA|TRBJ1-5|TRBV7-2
CASSRPGQPQHF
TGTGCCAGCAGCCGCCCGGGTCAGCCCCAGCATTTT
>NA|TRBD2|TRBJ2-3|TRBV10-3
CAISDYGLAGVTDTQYF
TGTGCCATCAGTGACTACGGACTAGCGGGAGTCACAGATACGCAGTATTTT
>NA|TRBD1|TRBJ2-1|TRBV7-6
CASSLLATGVTYNEQFF
TGTGCCAGCAGCTTGCTAGCGACAGGGGTGACCTACAATGAGCAGTTCTTC
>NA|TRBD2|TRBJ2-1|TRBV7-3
CASSLGAGPHYNEQFF
TGTGCCAGCAGCTTAGGAGCGGGGCCTCACTACAATGAGCAGTTCTTC
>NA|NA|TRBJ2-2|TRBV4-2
CASSQDSRELFF
TGTGCCAGCAGCCAAGATTCTAGGGAGCTGTTTTTT
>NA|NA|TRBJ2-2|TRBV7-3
CASSSSMLAVNTGELFF
TGTGCCAGCAGCTCCTCGATGCTAGCAGTGAACACCGGGGAGCTGTTTTTT
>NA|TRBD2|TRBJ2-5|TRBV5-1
CASSFSGAQETQYF
TGCGCCAGCAGCTTTAGCGGGGCACAAGAGACCCAGTACTTC
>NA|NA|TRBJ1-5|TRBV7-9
CASSSGYGGGNQPQHF
TGTGCCAGCAGCTCCGGGTATGGAGGCGGCAATCAGCCCCAGCATTTT
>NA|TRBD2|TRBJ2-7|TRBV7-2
CASSSRGGNSEQYF
TGTGCCAGCAGCTCGCGGGGGGGGAACTCCGAGCAGTACTTC
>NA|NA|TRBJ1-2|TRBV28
CASSTNGGGHSNGYTF
TGTGCCAGCAGTACTAACGGCGGGGGGCATTCAAATGGCTACACCTTC
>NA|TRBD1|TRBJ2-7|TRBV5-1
CASSPGRTGHEQYF
TGCGCCAGCAGCCCAGGGAGGACAGGGCATGAGCAGTACTTC
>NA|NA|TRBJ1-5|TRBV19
CASTIGQHSNQPQHF
TGTGCCAGTACCATAGGACAGCATAGCAATCAGCCCCAGCATTTT
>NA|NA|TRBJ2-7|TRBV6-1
CASSVGGNRYYEQYF
TGTGCCAGCAGTGTTGGCGGAAACAGGTACTACGAGCAGTACTTC
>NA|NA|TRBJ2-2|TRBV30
CAWGGAAGNTGELFF
TGTGCCTGGGGGGGGGCTGCGGGGAACACCGGGGAGCTGTTTTTT
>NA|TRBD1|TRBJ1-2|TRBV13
CASSRDSLYGYTF
TGTGCCAGCAGCAGGGACAGCCTCTATGGCTACACCTTC
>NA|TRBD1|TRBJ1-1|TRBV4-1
CASSQDPGTGATEAFF
TGCGCCAGCAGCCAGGACCCCGGGACAGGGGCCACTGAAGCTTTCTTT
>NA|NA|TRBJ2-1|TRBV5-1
CASSLGSRSSYNEQFF
TGCGCCAGCAGCTTGGGGAGCCGGAGCTCCTACAATGAGCAGTTCTTC
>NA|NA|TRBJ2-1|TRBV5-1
CASSLNTYNEQFF
TGCGCCAGCAGCTTGAATACCTACAATGAGCAGTTCTTC
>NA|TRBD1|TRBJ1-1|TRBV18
CASSPRTGGDTEAFF
TGTGCCAGCTCACCCCGGACAGGGGGAGACACTGAAGCTTTCTTT
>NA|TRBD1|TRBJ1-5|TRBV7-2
CASSYDRGGQPQHF
TGTGCCAGCAGCTACGACAGGGGTGGACAGCCCCAGCATTTT
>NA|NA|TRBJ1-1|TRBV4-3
CASSQEYMMNTEAFF
TGCGCCAGCAGCCAAGAGTACATGATGAACACTGAAGCTTTCTTT
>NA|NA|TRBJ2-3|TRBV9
CASSVEGVVTDTQYF
TGTGCCAGCAGCGTAGAGGGGGTGGTCACAGATACGCAGTATTTT